A selection of T cell receptor beta chains follows, all from one sample in a study of beta chain features in type 1 diabetes. Clones were read by immunoSEQ multiplex PCR, and TCRdb kept only the in-frame ones, dropping some. The table shows roughly 300,000 clones, with approximately 14% occurring only once. Sequencing was done on a sample of central memory CD4+ T cells from blood. These TCRs come from a young man in good health. CDR3s include the opening cysteine and the closing phenylalanine or tryptophan. Fields, in order: V gene, J gene, D gene, clone size, CDR3 protein, CDR3 DNA. A D gene is named only where the DNA matches it firmly. Rows may omit the clone size; those that give it use once, few, many or a size class.

V gene: TRBV7-2
J gene: TRBJ2-1
D gene: TRBD2
clone size: few
CDR3 protein: CASSSGGGGAYNEQFF
CDR3 DNA: TGTGCCAGCAGCTCGGGGGGCGGGGGGGCCTACAATGAGCAGTTCTTC

V gene: TRBV9
J gene: TRBJ1-2
D gene: NA
clone size: few
CDR3 protein: CASSVAGGWYTF
CDR3 DNA: TGTGCCAGCAGCGTAGCGGGCGGTTGGTACACCTTC

V gene: TRBV7-2
J gene: TRBJ1-6
D gene: TRBD1
clone size: NA
CDR3 protein: CASSSGQVNSPLHF
CDR3 DNA: TGTGCCAGCAGCTCTGGACAGGTGAATTCACCCCTCCACTTT

V gene: TRBV5-6
J gene: TRBJ2-7
D gene: TRBD1
clone size: NA
CDR3 protein: CASSLLIQGASRAYEQYF
CDR3 DNA: TGTGCCAGCAGCTTGCTAATACAGGGGGCCTCCAGGGCCTACGAGCAGTACTTC

V gene: TRBV4-2
J gene: TRBJ2-5
D gene: NA
clone size: few
CDR3 protein: CASSQGIAQETQYF
CDR3 DNA: TGTGCCAGCAGCCAAGGAATAGCTCAAGAGACCCAGTACTTC

V gene: TRBV6-4
J gene: TRBJ1-6
D gene: TRBD1
clone size: few
CDR3 protein: CASSGDRVSPLHF
CDR3 DNA: TGTGCCAGCAGTGGGGACAGGGTTTCACCCCTCCACTTT

V gene: TRBV19
J gene: TRBJ2-2
D gene: TRBD2
clone size: few
CDR3 protein: CASSPSGRAIGELFF
CDR3 DNA: TGTGCCAGTAGTCCGAGCGGGAGGGCCATCGGGGAGCTGTTTTTT

V gene: TRBV30
J gene: TRBJ1-4
D gene: NA
clone size: few
CDR3 protein: CAWSSGNILNEKLFF
CDR3 DNA: TGTGCCTGGAGTTCGGGGAACATTCTTAATGAAAAACTGTTTTTT

V gene: TRBV7-2
J gene: TRBJ2-7
D gene: TRBD2
clone size: NA
CDR3 protein: CASSVYSGSTYEQYF
CDR3 DNA: TGTGCCAGCAGCGTCTATAGCGGGAGTACCTACGAGCAGTACTTC

V gene: TRBV21-1
J gene: TRBJ2-3
D gene: NA
clone size: NA
CDR3 protein: CASRPSADTQYF
CDR3 DNA: TGTGCCAGCAGACCGAGTGCAGATACGCAGTATTTT

V gene: TRBV27
J gene: TRBJ2-1
D gene: NA
clone size: NA
CDR3 protein: CASSLVLGSYNEQFF
CDR3 DNA: TGTGCCAGCAGTTTAGTCTTGGGGAGCTACAATGAGCAGTTCTTC

V gene: TRBV7-6
J gene: TRBJ2-6
D gene: TRBD1
clone size: many
CDR3 protein: CASSLVGGAGANVLTF
CDR3 DNA: TGTGCCAGCAGCTTAGTAGGGGGCGCTGGGGCCAACGTCCTGACTTTC

V gene: TRBV19
J gene: TRBJ1-5
D gene: NA
clone size: many
CDR3 protein: CASSIGLDGSQHF
CDR3 DNA: TGTGCCAGTAGTATAGGGCTTGATGGGAGCCAGCATTTT

V gene: TRBV5-6
J gene: TRBJ1-3
D gene: NA
clone size: NA
CDR3 protein: CASSFLGAGNTIYF
CDR3 DNA: TGTGCCAGCAGCTTTTTGGGTGCCGGAAACACCATATATTTT

V gene: TRBV7-2
J gene: TRBJ1-2
D gene: NA
clone size: NA
CDR3 protein: CASSFNRRTVGYTF
CDR3 DNA: TGTGCCAGCAGCTTCAATCGGAGGACGGTCGGCTACACCTTC

V gene: TRBV15
J gene: TRBJ1-1
D gene: TRBD1
clone size: few
CDR3 protein: CATTGQMNTEAFF
CDR3 DNA: TGTGCCACTACGGGACAGATGAACACTGAAGCTTTCTTT

V gene: TRBV19
J gene: TRBJ1-1
D gene: NA
clone size: NA
CDR3 protein: CASSMGRKDTEAFF
CDR3 DNA: TGTGCCAGTAGTATGGGAAGGAAGGACACTGAAGCTTTCTTT

V gene: TRBV28
J gene: TRBJ2-3
D gene: TRBD1
clone size: NA
CDR3 protein: CASSSPGQVLGTQYF
CDR3 DNA: TGTGCCAGCAGTTCCCCGGGACAGGTGTTAGGTACGCAGTATTTT

V gene: TRBV7-9
J gene: TRBJ1-4
D gene: NA
clone size: NA
CDR3 protein: CASRSSVQGWDNEKLFF
CDR3 DNA: TGTGCCAGCAGATCCTCGGTACAGGGATGGGACAATGAAAAACTGTTTTTT

V gene: TRBV6-6
J gene: TRBJ1-5
D gene: NA
clone size: NA
CDR3 protein: CASSLAGGIQPQHF
CDR3 DNA: TGTGCCAGCAGTTTGGCAGGTGGAATTCAGCCCCAGCATTTT

V gene: TRBV15
J gene: TRBJ2-3
D gene: NA
clone size: few
CDR3 protein: CATSGGTITDTQYF
CDR3 DNA: TGTGCCACCTCCGGGGGCACAATCACAGATACGCAGTATTTT

V gene: TRBV4-2
J gene: TRBJ2-1
D gene: NA
clone size: few
CDR3 protein: CASSQELASYNEQFF
CDR3 DNA: TGTGCCAGCAGCCAAGAGCTAGCTTCCTACAATGAGCAGTTCTTC

V gene: TRBV7-2
J gene: TRBJ1-1
D gene: NA
clone size: few
CDR3 protein: CASSFGNTEAFF
CDR3 DNA: TGTGCCAGCAGCTTCGGCAACACTGAAGCTTTCTTT

V gene: TRBV7-9
J gene: TRBJ2-1
D gene: NA
clone size: NA
CDR3 protein: CASSYESYNEQFF
CDR3 DNA: TGTGCCAGCAGCTATGAGTCCTACAATGAGCAGTTCTTC

V gene: TRBV12-2
J gene: TRBJ1-3
D gene: NA
clone size: NA
CDR3 protein: CASRLEDRGNGNTIYF
CDR3 DNA: TGTGCAAGTCGCTTAGAGGACAGGGGGAATGGAAACACCATATATTTT

V gene: TRBV7-2
J gene: TRBJ2-7
D gene: NA
clone size: few
CDR3 protein: CASSLELYYEQYF
CDR3 DNA: TGTGCCAGCAGCTTAGAATTGTACTACGAGCAGTACTTC

V gene: TRBV29-1
J gene: TRBJ2-7
D gene: NA
clone size: NA
CDR3 protein: CSVRIGTPRGAYEQYF
CDR3 DNA: TGCAGCGTCAGGATAGGGACCCCCCGGGGAGCCTACGAGCAGTACTTC

V gene: TRBV9
J gene: TRBJ1-5
D gene: TRBD1
clone size: NA
CDR3 protein: CASSVESGGGQPQHF
CDR3 DNA: TGTGCCAGCAGCGTAGAATCAGGGGGCGGCCAGCCCCAGCATTTT

V gene: TRBV28
J gene: TRBJ1-1
D gene: NA
clone size: few
CDR3 protein: CASRPAIVGTEAFF
CDR3 DNA: TGTGCCAGCAGGCCGGCGATTGTTGGCACTGAAGCTTTCTTT

V gene: TRBV6-6
J gene: TRBJ1-1
D gene: NA
clone size: once
CDR3 protein: CASSYSTAGRAFF
CDR3 DNA: TGTGCCAGCAGTTACTCGACCGCAGGGCGAGCTTTCTTT

V gene: TRBV7-2
J gene: TRBJ1-1
D gene: NA
clone size: NA
CDR3 protein: CASSLTDRGTEAFF
CDR3 DNA: TGTGCCAGCAGCTTAACGGACCGGGGCACTGAAGCTTTCTTT

V gene: TRBV7-7
J gene: TRBJ2-7
D gene: NA
clone size: NA
CDR3 protein: CASSQWGGPSYEQYF
CDR3 DNA: TGCGCCAGCAGCCAATGGGGTGGGCCTTCCTACGAGCAGTACTTC

V gene: TRBV4-2
J gene: TRBJ1-1
D gene: NA
clone size: many
CDR3 protein: CASSQDRRGSYTEAFF
CDR3 DNA: TGTGCCAGCAGCCAAGATAGGAGGGGTTCGTACACTGAAGCTTTCTTT

V gene: TRBV6-5
J gene: TRBJ1-1
D gene: NA
clone size: many
CDR3 protein: CASSYWIGGKGTEAFF
CDR3 DNA: TGTGCCAGCAGTTACTGGATCGGAGGGAAGGGCACTGAAGCTTTCTTT

V gene: TRBV5-1
J gene: TRBJ1-2
D gene: TRBD1
clone size: few
CDR3 protein: CASSLEGQGAGGYTF
CDR3 DNA: TGCGCCAGCAGCTTGGAAGGACAGGGGGCCGGGGGCTACACCTTC

V gene: TRBV5-4
J gene: TRBJ1-3
D gene: NA
clone size: NA
CDR3 protein: CASSFDGSSGNTIYF
CDR3 DNA: TGTGCCAGCAGCTTTGACGGGAGCTCTGGAAACACCATATATTTT

V gene: TRBV6-1
J gene: TRBJ1-5
D gene: NA
clone size: NA
CDR3 protein: CASSEWGQSSNQPQHF
CDR3 DNA: TGTGCCAGCAGTGAATGGGGGCAATCGAGCAATCAGCCCCAGCATTTT

V gene: TRBV7-2
J gene: TRBJ2-1
D gene: NA
clone size: few
CDR3 protein: CASRGAVINEQFF
CDR3 DNA: TGTGCCAGCAGGGGAGCGGTTATCAATGAGCAGTTCTTC

V gene: TRBV7-2
J gene: TRBJ2-5
D gene: TRBD1
clone size: NA
CDR3 protein: CASSVGTVSETQYF
CDR3 DNA: TGTGCCAGCAGCGTCGGGACAGTATCGGAGACCCAGTACTTC

V gene: TRBV6-5
J gene: TRBJ2-5
D gene: NA
clone size: NA
CDR3 protein: CASSYSQQGQETQYF
CDR3 DNA: TGTGCCAGCAGTTACTCCCAACAGGGCCAAGAGACCCAGTACTTC

V gene: TRBV11-1
J gene: TRBJ2-4
D gene: TRBD1
clone size: NA
CDR3 protein: CASSSSRDRKHF
CDR3 DNA: TGTGCCAGCAGCTCGAGCCGGGACAGGAAGCACTTC

V gene: TRBV6-5
J gene: TRBJ2-2
D gene: NA
clone size: few
CDR3 protein: CASGKGFTGELFF
CDR3 DNA: TGTGCCAGCGGGAAAGGGTTCACCGGGGAGCTGTTTTTT